A single sample is the source of the 23 T cell receptor beta chains below, sequenced in a study of CD8 T cells in Susac syndrome. Random hexamers primed reverse transcription of about 0.5 to 1 ug RNA. TCRdb reprocessed the immunoSEQ multiplex PCR reads with MiXCR, giving one entry per CDR3 protein. The table shows some 150,000 distinct CDR3 sequences, with around 95% occurring only once. Sequenced sample: CD8+ T cells from PBMCs. Every receptor here comes from a human donor with multiple sclerosis.

This chain uses TRBV29-1 with TRBJ1-3; no clear D. The CDR3 length is 13 residues. In germline, CDR1 is SQVTM, CDR2 ANQGSEA. The V end was cut by 2 bases, the J end by 4 bases, with 9 bases between. CDR3 DNA sequence: TGCAGCGTTGAATCACGTCAGGGAAACACCATATATTTT. Encoded protein: CSVESRQGNTIYF.

The genes are TRBV6-5 and TRBJ2-1; D may correspond to TRBD1 or TRBD2 (6 bases each). The CDR3 totals 15 residues. V shed 7 bases and J shed 4 bases, with 17 bases lying between them. Germline V gene sequence: CDR1 MNHEY, CDR2 SVGAGI. The CDR3 spells CASTWGGGTYNEQFF. CDR3 in DNA: TGTGCCAGCACTTGGGGAGGCGGGACATACAATGAGCAGTTCTTC.

The table lists this clonotype with a count of one. The chain recombines TRBV20-1 with TRBJ2-1; 7 positions match TRBD1. This CDR3 spans 13 amino acids. The germline CDR1 and CDR2 sequences are DFQATT and SNEGSKA (reference sequence). V shed 4 bases and J 7 bases; nucleotides not matched to a gene: 7. CDR3 in amino acids: CSANDRVWNEQFF. The CDR3 region has the DNA TGCAGTGCTAATGACAGGGTTTGGAATGAGCAGTTCTTC.

The chain carries TRBV27 and TRBJ2-1; D gene ambiguous. V gave up 5 bases and J gave up 1 base, with 9 bases separating them. Germline CDR1 reads MNHEY; CDR2 reads SMNVEV (reference sequence). This CDR3 has 14 residues. The CDR3 is CASSLQLSYNEQFF. The CDR3 DNA follows: TGTGCCAGCAGTCTACAGCTATCCTACAATGAGCAGTTCTTC.

The rearrangement joins TRBV4-1 to TRBJ2-1; TRBD2 matches 11 bases. V shed 5 bases, J shed 5 bases, and the junction held 5 bases outside the gene matches. Germline V gene sequence: CDR1 MGHRA, CDR2 YSYEKL. The CDR3 contains 15 residues. CDR3 residues: CASSEGLADHNEQFF. The CDR3 DNA follows: TGCGCCAGCAGCGAGGGACTAGCGGACCACAATGAGCAGTTCTTC.

V usage is TRBV12-3 or TRBV12-4 and J usage is TRBJ1-1; no definite D call. The CDR3 is 12 amino acids. The ends were cut back, 6 bases at V and 10 bases at J, with 15 bases in the middle. For the CDR3, the DNA is TGTGCCAGCAGCCAGGACCACCTCGGAGCTTTCTTT. Translated, it gives CASSQDHLGAFF.

The chain is built from TRBV15 and TRBJ2-7; 7 bases are a match to TRBD1. The CDR3 length is 14 residues. Germline V gene lookup returns CDR1 LNHNV and CDR2 YYDKDF (reference sequence). J was trimmed by 5 bases and V by 2 bases; bases with no gene match: 6. CDR3 DNA: TGTGCCACCAGCAGAAAGACAGGGACCCACGAGCAGTACTTC. This gives the protein CATSRKTGTHEQYF.

J is TRBJ2-3 and V is TRBV7-9; D is possibly TRBD2 (6 bases). Germline CDR1 SEHNR, CDR2 FQNEAQ (reference sequence). CDR3 length: 15 residues. V lost 5 bases, J lost 2 bases, and 14 bases lay in between. The CDR3 loop is CASSPLGGTTDTQYF. The CDR3 coding sequence is TGTGCCAGCAGCCCCCTAGGAGGGACCACAGATACGCAGTATTTT.

V and J are TRBV9 and TRBJ2-1; D not resolved. Germline values: CDR1 SGDLS, CDR2 YYNGEE. V dropped 0 bases and J dropped 2 bases, with 6 bases sitting between them. The CDR3 loop spans 14 amino acids. The CDR3 region has the DNA TGTGCCAGCAGCGTAGTCCTGACCTACAATGAGCAGTTCTTC. This gives the protein CASSVVLTYNEQFF.

This chain joins TRBV7-9 and TRBJ1-1; TRBD1 is a possible D gene (5 bases). The CDR3 is made up of 11 amino acids. Looked up from germline, CDR1 is SEHNR and CDR2 is FQNEAQ (reference sequence). V shed 11 bases and J shed 4 bases, with 11 bases lying between them. The CDR3 nucleotides read TGTGCCGGGACGTGGGGCACTGAAGCTTTCTTT. It encodes CAGTWGTEAFF.

V is TRBV24-1 and J is TRBJ1-2, with 7 bases matching TRBD1. The CDR3 is made up of 14 amino acids. The V segment lost 4 bases and the J segment 7 bases; nucleotides outside the gene matches: 8. Germline V gives CDR1 KGHDR, CDR2 SFDVKD. CDR3 region: CATSDSTGTSGYTF. CDR3 in DNA: TGTGCCACCAGTGACTCGACAGGGACCTCTGGCTACACCTTC.

This chain connects TRBV20-1 to TRBJ2-2, with TRBD2 identical over 8 bases. Germline lookup yields CDR1 DFQATT and CDR2 SNEGSKA (reference sequence). The CDR3 has 18 residues. V shed 6 bases, J shed 2 bases, and the junction held 17 bases outside the gene matches. The CDR3 region has the DNA TGCAGTGCCGCCCAATCACTAGCGGTGGTGGGCAACACCGGGGAGCTGTTTTTT. Its translation is CSAAQSLAVVGNTGELFF.

The chain has TRBV20-1 and TRBJ1-5, with D perhaps matching TRBD1 (6 bases). The germline V and J ends were trimmed by 0 bases and 2 bases, with 14 bases remaining between them. In germline, CDR1 is DFQATT, CDR2 SNEGSKA (reference sequence). CDR3 length equals 16 residues. The DNA of the CDR3 is TGCAGTGCTAGAGATAAACAGGGATGGGGCAATCAGCCCCAGCATTTT. Its protein is CSARDKQGWGNQPQHF.

The genes are TRBV29-1 and TRBJ1-2; D perhaps matches TRBD1 (6 bases). V was cut by 2 bases and J by 5 bases, with 6 bases left in between. This CDR3 spans 11 amino acids. Germline CDR1 SQVTM, CDR2 ANQGSEA. The CDR3 is CSVEQGYGYTF. The CDR3 nucleotides are TGCAGCGTTGAACAGGGGTATGGCTACACCTTC.

The chain employs TRBV6-6 and TRBJ2-1; a weak D match, TRBD1 (6 bases). Looked up from germline, CDR1 is MNHNY and CDR2 is SVGAGI (reference sequence). With 3 bases removed from V and 9 bases from J, the gap between germline ends came to 9 bases. The CDR3 is 12 residues long. The CDR3 here is CASSYEGVEQFF. The CDR3 nucleotides are TGTGCCAGCAGTTATGAGGGGGTTGAGCAGTTCTTC.

The chain links TRBV20-1 to TRBJ2-7; 7 positions agree with TRBD1. This CDR3 has 13 residues. Trimming at V came to 5 bases and at J to 4 bases, leaving 8 bases not matched to a gene. Germline lookup yields CDR1 DFQATT and CDR2 SNEGSKA (reference sequence). CDR3 residues: CSAGTGDQYEQYV. CDR3 coding DNA: TGCAGTGCTGGAACAGGGGACCAATACGAGCAGTACGTC.

This sequence joins TRBV2 and TRBJ2-1; no clear D gene. Trimming pared 10 bases from V and 4 bases from J, leaving 8 bases between. The CDR3 has 11 amino acids. Germline-derived CDR1 and CDR2 are SNHLY and FYNNEI. CDR3 nucleotides: TGTGCCATCGTTTTATACAATGAGCAGTTCTTC. Its translation is CAIVLYNEQFF.

V gene TRBV29-1 combines with J gene TRBJ2-5; either TRBD1 or TRBD2 may fit D (5 bases each). V gave up 3 bases and J gave up 4 bases, with 21 bases separating them. The CDR3 loop spans 16 amino acids. Germline CDR1 is SQVTM and CDR2 is ANQGSEA. The CDR3 nucleotides are TGCAGCGTTGATGGGTTGGGCAATCGGGGCGGAGAGACCCAGTACTTC. Translating gives CSVDGLGNRGGETQYF.

The V call is TRBV29-1, the J call TRBJ1-2, with 8 positions matching TRBD1. Germline V gene sequence: CDR1 SQVTM, CDR2 ANQGSEA. Germline trimming cut 7 bases from V and 3 bases from J; bases unmatched to any gene: 10. The length of the CDR3 is 14 residues. CDR3 in amino acids: CSALPDRVDYGYTF. The CDR3 nucleotides read TGCAGCGCCCTACCGGACAGGGTTGACTATGGCTACACCTTC.

V and J are TRBV29-1 and TRBJ2-2; 7 nucleotides line up with TRBD1. The CDR3 sequence is 13 residues long. Germline CDR1 reads SQVTM; CDR2 reads ANQGSEA. Germline trimming cut 7 bases from V and 6 bases from J; bases unmatched to any gene: 8. CDR3 sequence: CSATTGVPGELFF. The CDR3 DNA reads TGCAGCGCAACTACAGGGGTGCCCGGGGAGCTGTTTTTT.

The rearrangement uses TRBV9 and TRBJ2-1; TRBD2 matches at 8 bases. V was pared by 0 bases and J by 10 bases, with 6 bases of the junction left unmatched. The CDR3 sequence is 14 residues long. The germline CDR1 and CDR2 sequences are SGDLS and YYNGEE. DNA of the CDR3: TGTGCCAGCAGCGTAGCGGGGGGGCTGGGAGAGCAGTTCTTC. It specifies CASSVAGGLGEQFF.

This chain connects TRBV27 to TRBJ2-3, with 8 bases identical to TRBD1. V shed 5 bases and J 13 bases; nucleotides not matched to a gene: 8. Germline CDR1 reads MNHEY; CDR2 reads SMNVEV (reference sequence). CDR3 size: 12 residues. The DNA of the CDR3 is TGTGCCAGCAGTCTCCCCGGGGACAGGAAGTATTTT. As protein: CASSLPGDRKYF.

The V and J genes are TRBV4-2 and TRBJ1-2; TRBD1 matches at 8 bases. The germline gives CDR1 LGHNA, CDR2 YNFKEQ. Trimming at V came to 0 bases and at J to 7 bases, leaving 7 bases not matched to a gene. The CDR3 is made up of 15 amino acids. The CDR3 sequence: CASSQEGQVLSGYTF. In DNA, the CDR3 is TGTGCCAGCAGCCAAGAGGGACAGGTGTTGAGTGGCTACACCTTC.